The 7 T cell receptor beta chains below all came from one sample that was sequenced in a study of T cell changes during pregnancy in multiple sclerosis (dated by TCRdb to between 2018 and 2020). Library construction relied on the immunoSEQ multiplex PCR assay. This immuneACCESS table, as held by TCRdb, lists in-frame sequences with V and J called but not all clones. Of the missing ones, under half trace to an unresolved V gene in checked studies; the others have no known cause. The table for this sample lists 80,000 to 100,000 clones; 91% of them were counted only once. The ten top clones hold over 1.5% of the sample. Sequencing used peripheral blood, obtained after pregnancy. These TCRs come from a female donor in good health, enrolled as a control in a pregnancy study.

The chain links TRBV6-1 to TRBJ2-2; D perhaps matches TRBD1 (5 bases). Germline V gene sequence: CDR1 MNHNS, CDR2 SASEGT. Trimming left V 4 bases short and J 4 bases short, with 13 bases between. The CDR3 totals 15 residues. The CDR3 protein is CASSVGVPGTGELFF. The CDR3 nucleotides read TGTGCCAGCAGTGTAGGGGTCCCTGGCACCGGGGAGCTGTTTTTT.

The rearrangement uses TRBV4-3 and TRBJ2-2; D ambiguous. Germline loops: CDR1 LGHNA, CDR2 YSLEER. This CDR3 region has 18 residues. V lost 0 bases, J lost 2 bases, and 16 bases lay in between. CDR3 in DNA: TGCGCCAGCAGCCAAGATCTGCGCGGTTACTCTAACACCGGGGAGCTGTTTTTT. This gives the protein CASSQDLRGYSNTGELFF.

The chain recombines TRBV7-3 with TRBJ2-3; D ambiguous. The V end lost 2 bases, the J end lost 4 bases, and 10 bases lay between the germline ends. CDR3 size: 14 residues. CDR1 is SGHTA, CDR2 FQGTGA, per germline. CDR3 protein: CASSLSGFADTQYF. The CDR3 DNA reads TGTGCCAGCAGCTTATCCGGGTTTGCAGATACGCAGTATTTT.

In the case of this clone: The sample contains more than one DNA sequence encoding this CDR3. V usage is TRBV7-6 and J usage is TRBJ2-5; 7 bases are shared with TRBD2. V trimming: 0 bases; J trimming: 5 bases; junction bases outside the gene matches: 0. Germline loops: CDR1 SGHVS, CDR2 FNYEAQ. CDR3 length: 13 amino acids. CDR3 sequence (DNA): TGTGCCAGCAGCTTAGCGCGGGGGGAGACCCAGTACTTC. As protein: CASSLARGETQYF.

The chain uses TRBV15 and TRBJ1-2, with D possibly matching TRBD1 (6 bases). This CDR3 contains 14 residues. The germline CDR1 and CDR2 sequences are LNHNV and YYDKDF (reference sequence). The germline V and J ends were trimmed by 3 bases and 4 bases, with 12 bases remaining between them. The CDR3 loop is CATSRGDKSYGYTF. The CDR3 region has the DNA TGTGCCACCAGCAGGGGGGACAAGAGCTATGGCTACACCTTC.

This clone showed up many times. The chain combines TRBV7-2 with TRBJ1-4, with D uncertain. The V gene lost 0 bases and the J gene lost 5 bases, with 7 bases spanning the gap. Germline CDR1 SGHTA, CDR2 FQGNSA. There are 14 residues in the CDR3. The CDR3 protein is CASSLAMGNEKLFF. Written as DNA, the CDR3 is TGTGCCAGCAGCTTAGCGATGGGCAATGAAAAACTGTTTTTT.

The chain has TRBV11-2 and TRBJ2-3, with 7 positions matching TRBD1. V lost 3 bases and J lost 2; bases outside the gene matches: 8. Per the germline V gene, CDR1 is SGHAT and CDR2 is FQNNGV. The CDR3 runs to 16 residues. The chain's CDR3 is CASSFRQGLTTDTQYF. CDR3 nucleotides: TGTGCCAGCAGCTTCAGACAGGGATTAACCACAGATACGCAGTATTTT.